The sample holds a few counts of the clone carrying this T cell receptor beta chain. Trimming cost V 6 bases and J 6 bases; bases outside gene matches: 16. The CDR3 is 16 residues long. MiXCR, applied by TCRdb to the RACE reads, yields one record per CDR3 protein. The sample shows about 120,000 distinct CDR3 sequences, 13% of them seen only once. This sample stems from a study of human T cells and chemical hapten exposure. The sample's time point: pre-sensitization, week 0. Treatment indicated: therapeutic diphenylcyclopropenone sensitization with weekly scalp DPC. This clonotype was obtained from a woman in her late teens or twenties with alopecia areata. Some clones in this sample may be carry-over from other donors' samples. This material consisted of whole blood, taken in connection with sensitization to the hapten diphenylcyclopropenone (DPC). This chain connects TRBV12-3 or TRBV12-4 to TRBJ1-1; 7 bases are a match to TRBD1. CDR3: CASSGQVYPIASEAFF. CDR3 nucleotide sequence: TGTGCCAGCAGCGGACAGGTATACCCGATAGCTTCTGAAGCTTTCTTT.